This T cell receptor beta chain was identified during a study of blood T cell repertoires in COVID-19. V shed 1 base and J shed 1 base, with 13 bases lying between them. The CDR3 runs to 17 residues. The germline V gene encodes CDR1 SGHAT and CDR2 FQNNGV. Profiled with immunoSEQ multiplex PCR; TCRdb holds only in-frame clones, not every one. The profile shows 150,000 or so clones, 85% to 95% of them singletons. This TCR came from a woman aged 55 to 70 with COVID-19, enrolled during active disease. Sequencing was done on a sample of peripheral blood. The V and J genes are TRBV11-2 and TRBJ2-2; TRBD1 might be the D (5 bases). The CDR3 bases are TGTGCCAGCAGCTTAGGTGGGGCAGCTAGGAACACCGGGGAGCTGTTTTTT. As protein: CASSLGGAARNTGELFF.